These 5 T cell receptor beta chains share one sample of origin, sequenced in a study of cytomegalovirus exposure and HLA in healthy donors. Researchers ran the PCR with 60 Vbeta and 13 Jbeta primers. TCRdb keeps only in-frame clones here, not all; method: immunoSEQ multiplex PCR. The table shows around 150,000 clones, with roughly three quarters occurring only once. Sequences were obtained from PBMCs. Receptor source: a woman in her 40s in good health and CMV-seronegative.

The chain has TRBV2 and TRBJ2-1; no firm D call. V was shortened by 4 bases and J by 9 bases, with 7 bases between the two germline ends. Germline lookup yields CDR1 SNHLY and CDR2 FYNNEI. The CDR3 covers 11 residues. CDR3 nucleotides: TGTGCCAGCAGTGGCGGTAGTGAGCAGTTCTTC. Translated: CASSGGSEQFF.

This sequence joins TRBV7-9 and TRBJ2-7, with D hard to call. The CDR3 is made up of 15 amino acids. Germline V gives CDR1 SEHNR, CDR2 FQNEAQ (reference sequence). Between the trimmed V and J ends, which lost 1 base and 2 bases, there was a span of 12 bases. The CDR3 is CASSLGAGLTYEQYF. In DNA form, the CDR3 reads TGTGCCAGCAGCTTAGGGGCAGGCCTCACCTACGAGCAGTACTTC.

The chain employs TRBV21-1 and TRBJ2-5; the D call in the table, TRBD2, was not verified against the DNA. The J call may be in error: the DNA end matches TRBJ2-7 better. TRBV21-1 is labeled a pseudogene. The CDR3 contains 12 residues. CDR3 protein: CASGERPYEQYF. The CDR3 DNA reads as TGTGCCAGCGGGGAGCGCCCCTACGAGCAGTACTTC.

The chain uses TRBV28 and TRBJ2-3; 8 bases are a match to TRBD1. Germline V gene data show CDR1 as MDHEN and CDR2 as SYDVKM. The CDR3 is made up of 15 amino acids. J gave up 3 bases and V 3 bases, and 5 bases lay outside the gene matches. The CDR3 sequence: CASSFSQGGTDTQYF. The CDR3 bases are TGTGCCAGCAGTTTTTCACAGGGGGGTACAGATACGCAGTATTTT.

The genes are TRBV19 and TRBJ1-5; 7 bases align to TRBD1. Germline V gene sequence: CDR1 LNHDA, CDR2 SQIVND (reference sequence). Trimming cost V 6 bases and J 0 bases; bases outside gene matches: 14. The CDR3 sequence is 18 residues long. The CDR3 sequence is CASSLSGQKQHSNQPQHF. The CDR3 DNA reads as TGTGCCAGTAGCCTCTCGGGACAGAAACAGCATAGCAATCAGCCCCAGCATTTT.